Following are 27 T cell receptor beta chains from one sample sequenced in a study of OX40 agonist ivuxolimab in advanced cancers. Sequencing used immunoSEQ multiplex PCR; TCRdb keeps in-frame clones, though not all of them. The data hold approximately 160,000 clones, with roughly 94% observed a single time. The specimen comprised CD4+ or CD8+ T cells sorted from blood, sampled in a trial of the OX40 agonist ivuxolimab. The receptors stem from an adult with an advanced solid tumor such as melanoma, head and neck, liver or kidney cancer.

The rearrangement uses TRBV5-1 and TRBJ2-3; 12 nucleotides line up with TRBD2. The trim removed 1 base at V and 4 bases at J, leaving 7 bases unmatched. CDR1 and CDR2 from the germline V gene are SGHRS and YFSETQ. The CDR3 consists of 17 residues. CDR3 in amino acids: CASSLRTSGISADTQYF. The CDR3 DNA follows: TGCGCCAGCAGCTTGAGGACTAGCGGGATTAGCGCAGATACGCAGTATTTT. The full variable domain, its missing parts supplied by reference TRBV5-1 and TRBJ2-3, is KAGVTQTPRYLIKTRGQQVTLSCSPISGHRSVSWYQQTPGQGLQFLFEYFSETQRNKGNFPGRFSGRQFSNSRSEMNVSTLELGDSALYLCASSLRTSGISADTQYFGPGTRLTVL.

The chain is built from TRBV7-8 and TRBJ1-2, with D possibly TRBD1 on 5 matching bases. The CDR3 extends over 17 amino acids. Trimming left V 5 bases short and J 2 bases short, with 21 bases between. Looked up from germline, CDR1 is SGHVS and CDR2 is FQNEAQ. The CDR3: CASSPIGSRAQNYGYTF. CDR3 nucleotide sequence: TGTGCCAGCAGCCCCATTGGGAGCAGGGCCCAAAACTATGGCTACACCTTC.

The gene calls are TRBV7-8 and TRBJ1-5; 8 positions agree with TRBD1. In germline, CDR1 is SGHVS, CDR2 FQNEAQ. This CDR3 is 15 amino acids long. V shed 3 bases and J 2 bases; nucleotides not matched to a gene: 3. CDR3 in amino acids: CASSFGQGGNQPQHF. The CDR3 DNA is TGTGCCAGCAGCTTCGGACAGGGAGGCAATCAGCCCCAGCATTTT.

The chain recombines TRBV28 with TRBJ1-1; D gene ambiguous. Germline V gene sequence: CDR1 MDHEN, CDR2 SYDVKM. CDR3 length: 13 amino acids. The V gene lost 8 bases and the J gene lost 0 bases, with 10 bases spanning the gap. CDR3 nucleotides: TGTGCCAGCCCCAATGCGATGAACACTGAAGCTTTCTTT. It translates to CASPNAMNTEAFF.

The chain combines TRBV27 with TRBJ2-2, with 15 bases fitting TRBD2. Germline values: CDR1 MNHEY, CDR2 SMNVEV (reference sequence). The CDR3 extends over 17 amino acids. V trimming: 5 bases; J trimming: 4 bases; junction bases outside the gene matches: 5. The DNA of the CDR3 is TGTGCCAGCAGTCGGACTAGCGGGAGGGCGGTCACCGGGGAGCTGTTTTTT. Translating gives CASSRTSGRAVTGELFF.

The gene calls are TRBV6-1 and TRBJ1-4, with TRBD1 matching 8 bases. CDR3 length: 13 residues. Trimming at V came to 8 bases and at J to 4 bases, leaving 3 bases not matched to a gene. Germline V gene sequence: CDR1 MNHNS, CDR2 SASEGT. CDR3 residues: CASDDRGNEKLFF. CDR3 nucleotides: TGTGCCAGCGACGACAGGGGTAATGAAAAACTGTTTTTT.

The CDR3 reads CASSLPQTGNQPQHF. DNA for the CDR3: TGTGCCAGCAGTTTACCGCAGACGGGAAATCAGCCCCAGCATTTT. The chain has TRBV28 and TRBJ1-5, with D uncertain. The CDR3 totals 15 residues. Germline V gene sequence: CDR1 MDHEN, CDR2 SYDVKM. Trimming took off 2 bases at V and 4 bases at J, with 12 bases between the two ends.

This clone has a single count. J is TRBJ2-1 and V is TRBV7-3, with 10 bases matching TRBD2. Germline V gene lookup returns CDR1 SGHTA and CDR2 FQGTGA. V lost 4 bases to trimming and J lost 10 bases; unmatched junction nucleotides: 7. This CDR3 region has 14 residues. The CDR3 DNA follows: TGTGCCAGCAGCTCCTCTAGCGGGAGTGGCGAGCAGTTCTTC. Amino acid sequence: CASSSSSGSGEQFF.

The CDR3 reads CASSQAAGRQPQHF. The DNA of the CDR3 is TGCGCCAGCAGCCAAGCCGCAGGGCGGCAGCCCCAGCATTTT. The chain uses TRBV4-3 and TRBJ1-5, with D perhaps matching TRBD1 (5 bases). The CDR3 is 14 amino acids. Germline CDR1 LGHNA, CDR2 YSLEER. Trimming removed 1 base at V and 7 bases at J, with 11 bases between.

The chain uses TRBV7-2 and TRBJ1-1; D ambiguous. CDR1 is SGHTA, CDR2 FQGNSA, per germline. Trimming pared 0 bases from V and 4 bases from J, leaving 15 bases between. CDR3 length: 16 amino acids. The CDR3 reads CASSLATTGLGTEAFF. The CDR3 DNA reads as TGTGCCAGCAGCTTAGCTACTACGGGGTTGGGCACTGAAGCTTTCTTT.

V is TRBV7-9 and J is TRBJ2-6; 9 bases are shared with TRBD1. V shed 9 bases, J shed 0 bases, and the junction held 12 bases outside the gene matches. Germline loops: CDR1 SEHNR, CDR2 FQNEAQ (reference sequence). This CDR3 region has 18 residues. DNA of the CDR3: TGTGCCAGTAACTTTAGGACAGGGGCTGTCTCTGGGGCCAACGTCCTGACTTTC. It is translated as CASNFRTGAVSGANVLTF.

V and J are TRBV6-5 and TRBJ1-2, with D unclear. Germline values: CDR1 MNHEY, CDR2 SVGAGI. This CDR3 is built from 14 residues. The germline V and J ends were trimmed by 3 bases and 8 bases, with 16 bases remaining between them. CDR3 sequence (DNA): TGTGCCAGCAGTTATGAAAATGCCCTGAGGGGCTACACCTTC. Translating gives CASSYENALRGYTF.

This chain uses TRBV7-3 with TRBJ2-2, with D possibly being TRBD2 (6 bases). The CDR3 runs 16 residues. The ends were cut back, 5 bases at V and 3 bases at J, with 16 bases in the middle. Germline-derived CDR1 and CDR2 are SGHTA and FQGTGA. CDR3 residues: CASSIGLTGDTGELFF. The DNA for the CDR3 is TGTGCCAGCAGCATCGGACTAACCGGGGACACCGGGGAGCTGTTTTTT.

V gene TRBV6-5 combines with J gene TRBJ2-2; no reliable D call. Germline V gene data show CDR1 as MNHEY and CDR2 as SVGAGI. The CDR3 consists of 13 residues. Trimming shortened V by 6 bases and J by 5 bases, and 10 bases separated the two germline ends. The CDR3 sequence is CASRTGLTGELFF. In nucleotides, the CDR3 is TGTGCCAGCAGGACTGGGTTGACCGGGGAGCTGTTTTTT.

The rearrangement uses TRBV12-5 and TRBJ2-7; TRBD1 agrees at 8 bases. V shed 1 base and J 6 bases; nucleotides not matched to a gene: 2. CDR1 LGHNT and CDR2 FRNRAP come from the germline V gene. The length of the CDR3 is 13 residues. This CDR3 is CASGLDRGTEQYF. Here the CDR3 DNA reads TGTGCTAGTGGTTTGGACAGGGGGACCGAGCAGTACTTC. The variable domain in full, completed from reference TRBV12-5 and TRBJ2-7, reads DARVTQTPRHKVTEMGQEVTMRCQPILGHNTVFWYRQTMMQGLELLAYFRNRAPLDDSGMPKDRFSAEMPDATLATLKIQPSEPRDSAVYFCASGLDRGTEQYFGPGTRLTVT.

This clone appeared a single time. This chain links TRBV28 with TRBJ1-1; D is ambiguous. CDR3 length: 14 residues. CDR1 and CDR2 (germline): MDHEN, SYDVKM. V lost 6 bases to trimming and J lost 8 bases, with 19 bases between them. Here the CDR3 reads CASRIRPEGGEAFF. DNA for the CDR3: TGTGCCAGCAGGATACGCCCGGAGGGAGGAGAAGCTTTCTTT.

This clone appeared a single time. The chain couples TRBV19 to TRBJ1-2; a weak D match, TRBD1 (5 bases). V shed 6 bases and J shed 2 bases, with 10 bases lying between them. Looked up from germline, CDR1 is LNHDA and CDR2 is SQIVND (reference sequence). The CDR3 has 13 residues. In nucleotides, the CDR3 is TGTGCCAGTAGCCCTCGGGGGAACTATGGCTACACCTTC. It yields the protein CASSPRGNYGYTF. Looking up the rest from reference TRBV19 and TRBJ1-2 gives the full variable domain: DGGITQSPKYLFRKEGQNVTLSCEQNLNHDAMYWYRQDPGQGLRLIYYSQIVNDFQKGDIAEGYSVSREKKESFPLTVTSAQKNPTAFYLCASSPRGNYGYTFGSGTRLTVV.

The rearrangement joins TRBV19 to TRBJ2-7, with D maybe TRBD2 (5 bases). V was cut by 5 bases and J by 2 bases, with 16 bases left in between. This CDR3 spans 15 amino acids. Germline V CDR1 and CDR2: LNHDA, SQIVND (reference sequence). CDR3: CASSPYGGGAYEQYF. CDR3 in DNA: TGTGCCAGTAGTCCCTATGGAGGCGGCGCCTACGAGCAGTACTTC. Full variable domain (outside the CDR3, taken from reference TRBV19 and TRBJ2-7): DGGITQSPKYLFRKEGQNVTLSCEQNLNHDAMYWYRQDPGQGLRLIYYSQIVNDFQKGDIAEGYSVSREKKESFPLTVTSAQKNPTAFYLCASSPYGGGAYEQYFGPGTRLTVT.

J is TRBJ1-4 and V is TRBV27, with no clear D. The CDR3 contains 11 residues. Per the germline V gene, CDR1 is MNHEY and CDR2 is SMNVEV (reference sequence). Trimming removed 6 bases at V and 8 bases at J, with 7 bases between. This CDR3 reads CASRTAEKLFF. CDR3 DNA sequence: TGTGCCAGCAGAACAGCGGAAAAACTGTTTTTT.

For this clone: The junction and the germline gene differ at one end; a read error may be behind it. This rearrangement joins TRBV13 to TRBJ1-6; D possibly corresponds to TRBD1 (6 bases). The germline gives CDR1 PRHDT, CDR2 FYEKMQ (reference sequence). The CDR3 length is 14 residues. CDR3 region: CASSLGARGSSLHF. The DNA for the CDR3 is TGTGCCAGCAGCTTAGGGGCCAGGGGTTCATCCCTCCACTTT.

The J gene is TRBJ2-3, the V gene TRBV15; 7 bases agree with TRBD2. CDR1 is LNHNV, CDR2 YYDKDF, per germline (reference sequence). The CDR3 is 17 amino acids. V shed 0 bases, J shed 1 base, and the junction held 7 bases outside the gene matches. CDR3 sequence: CATSRESSGRRTDTQYF. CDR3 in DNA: TGTGCCACCAGCAGAGAGAGTAGCGGGCGTCGCACAGATACGCAGTATTTT.

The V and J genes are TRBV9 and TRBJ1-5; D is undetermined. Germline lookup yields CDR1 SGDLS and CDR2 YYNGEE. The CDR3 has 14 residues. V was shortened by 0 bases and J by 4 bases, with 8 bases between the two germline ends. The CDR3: CASSVDPDNQPQHF. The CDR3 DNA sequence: TGTGCCAGCAGCGTAGACCCTGATAATCAGCCCCAGCATTTT.

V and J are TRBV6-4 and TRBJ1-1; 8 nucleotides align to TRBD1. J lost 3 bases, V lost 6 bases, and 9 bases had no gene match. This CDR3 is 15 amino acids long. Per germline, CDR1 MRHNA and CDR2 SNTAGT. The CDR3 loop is CASSPRTGGYTEAFF. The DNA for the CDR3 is TGTGCCAGCAGCCCTCGTACAGGGGGATACACTGAAGCTTTCTTT.

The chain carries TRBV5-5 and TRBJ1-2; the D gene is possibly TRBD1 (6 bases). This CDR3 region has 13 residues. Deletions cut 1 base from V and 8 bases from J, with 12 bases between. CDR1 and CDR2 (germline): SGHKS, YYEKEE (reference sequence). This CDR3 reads CASSLTGTGGYTF. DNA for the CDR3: TGTGCCAGCAGCTTGACAGGGACTGGCGGCTACACCTTC. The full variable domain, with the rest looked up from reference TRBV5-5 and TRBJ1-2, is DAGVTQSPTHLIKTRGQQVTLRCSPISGHKSVSWYQQVLGQGPQFIFQYYEKEERGRGNFPDRFSARQFPNYSSELNVNALLLGDSALYLCASSLTGTGGYTFGSGTRLTVV.

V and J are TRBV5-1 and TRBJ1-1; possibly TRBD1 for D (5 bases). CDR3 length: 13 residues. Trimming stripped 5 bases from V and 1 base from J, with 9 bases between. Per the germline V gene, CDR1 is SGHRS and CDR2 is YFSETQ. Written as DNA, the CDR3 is TGCGCCAGCAGATACAGGCGGAACACTGAAGCTTTCTTT. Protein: CASRYRRNTEAFF. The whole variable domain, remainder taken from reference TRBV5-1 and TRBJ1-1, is KAGVTQTPRYLIKTRGQQVTLSCSPISGHRSVSWYQQTPGQGLQFLFEYFSETQRNKGNFPGRFSGRQFSNSRSEMNVSTLELGDSALYLCASRYRRNTEAFFGQGTRLTVV.

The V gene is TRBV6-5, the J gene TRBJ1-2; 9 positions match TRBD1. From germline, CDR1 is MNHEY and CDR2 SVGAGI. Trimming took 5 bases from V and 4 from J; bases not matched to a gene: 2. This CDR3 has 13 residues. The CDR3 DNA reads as TGTGCCAGCAGTACGGGACAGGGCTATGGCTACACCTTC. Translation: CASSTGQGYGYTF.

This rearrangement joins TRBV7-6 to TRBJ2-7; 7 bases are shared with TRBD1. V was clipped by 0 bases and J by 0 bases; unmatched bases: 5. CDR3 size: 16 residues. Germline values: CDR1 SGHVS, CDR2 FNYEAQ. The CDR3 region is CASSLAYRGSSYEQYF. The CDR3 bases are TGTGCCAGCAGCTTAGCCTACAGGGGTAGCTCCTACGAGCAGTACTTC.